Listed here are 18 T cell receptor beta chains from one sample, sequenced in a study of Ad26.COV2.S vaccination and SARS-CoV-2 variants. TCRdb's copy holds only in-frame clones and misses some; the assay was immunoSEQ multiplex PCR. The sample has some 290,000 clones, approximately 86% seen once. Treatment defined: roughly 20 received Ad26.COV2.S at low or high dose, single or two shots; 5 received placebo; per-sample allocation not given. Collection of samples fell on day 63 after the first vaccine or placebo injection. This material consisted of peripheral blood, taken in a trial of Ad26.COV2.S vaccine versus placebo. Every receptor here comes from a person between 18 and 59 years old who received the Ad26.COV2.S COVID-19 vaccine or a placebo.

This clone was counted once. The V and J genes are TRBV28 and TRBJ1-4; D call uncertain. The CDR3 loop spans 17 amino acids. Trimming shortened V by 5 bases and J by 5 bases, and 21 bases separated the two germline ends. CDR1 MDHEN and CDR2 SYDVKM come from the germline V gene. The CDR3 sequence is CASSPPLRRGLNEKLFF. The CDR3 DNA reads TGTGCCAGCAGTCCCCCCCTCCGGAGAGGGTTAAATGAAAAACTGTTTTTT.

CDR3 sequence (DNA): TGTGCCAGCATCGCAGGGAACACAGATACGCAGTATTTT. Its protein product is CASIAGNTDTQYF. This chain uses TRBV2 with TRBJ2-3, with D perhaps TRBD1 (5 bases). V was trimmed by 7 bases and J by 2 bases, leaving 10 bases between them. This CDR3 has 13 residues. The germline gives CDR1 SNHLY, CDR2 FYNNEI.

The J gene is TRBJ1-1, the V gene TRBV5-1; 9 bases fit TRBD1. The germline CDR1 and CDR2 sequences are SGHRS and YFSETQ. V lost 0 bases and J lost 4; bases outside the gene matches: 16. The CDR3 has 19 amino acids. The DNA of the CDR3 is TGCGCCAGCAGCTTGGCCTATCAGACAGGGGGAAGTTTAAGCACTGAAGCTTTCTTT. Protein product: CASSLAYQTGGSLSTEAFF.

The CDR3 sequence is CASSRQTGDSGANVLTF. For the CDR3, the DNA is TGCGCCAGCAGCAGACAGACAGGTGACTCTGGGGCCAACGTCCTGACTTTC. V and J are TRBV5-1 and TRBJ2-6, with D tentatively TRBD1 (6 bases). The length of the CDR3 is 17 residues. The germline gives CDR1 SGHRS, CDR2 YFSETQ. V lost 4 bases to trimming and J lost 0 bases, with 14 bases between them.

V is TRBV2 and J is TRBJ1-6, with unresolved D. Trimming removed 8 bases at V and 0 bases at J, with 11 bases between. Germline V lookup: CDR1 SNHLY, CDR2 FYNNEI. The CDR3 contains 15 residues. The CDR3 DNA is TGTGCCAGCTCTGATGGAAGCTCCTATAATTCACCCCTCCACTTT. Translated, it gives CASSDGSSYNSPLHF. Complete variable domain (other parts from reference TRBV2 and TRBJ1-6): EPEVTQTPSHQVTQMGQEVILRCVPISNHLYFYWYRQILGQKVEFLVSFYNNEISEKSEIFDDQFSVERPDGSNFTLKIRSTKLEDSAMYFCASSDGSSYNSPLHFGNGTRLTVT.

The chain couples TRBV5-4 to TRBJ2-3; perhaps TRBD2 as D (6 bases). CDR3 length: 15 amino acids. The germline V gene has CDR1 SGHNT and CDR2 YYREEE (reference sequence). V shed 5 bases and J shed 2 bases, with 15 bases lying between them. The CDR3 sequence: CASSIVRGTTDTQYF. In DNA, the CDR3 is TGTGCCAGCAGTATCGTCCGGGGGACCACAGATACGCAGTATTTT.

The rearrangement uses TRBV7-3 and TRBJ2-2; a weak D match, TRBD1 (6 bases). The CDR3 is 16 amino acids. Trimming pared 3 bases from V and 6 bases from J, leaving 17 bases between. From germline, CDR1 is SGHTA and CDR2 FQGTGA. DNA for the CDR3: TGTGCCAGCAGCTTGAGAGGGGAAGGGGGTGCCGGGGAGCTGTTTTTT. This encodes CASSLRGEGGAGELFF.

The V and J genes are TRBV11-2 and TRBJ2-7; D is possibly TRBD2 (5 bases). The CDR3 has 13 residues. Per the germline V gene, CDR1 is SGHAT and CDR2 is FQNNGV. The ends were cut back, 5 bases at V and 3 bases at J, with 11 bases in the middle. This CDR3 is CASSPRRLYEQYF. In nucleotides, the CDR3 is TGTGCCAGCAGCCCCCGGAGGCTCTACGAGCAGTACTTC.

The V and J genes are TRBV5-1 and TRBJ1-1; TRBD1 is a possible D gene (5 bases). The CDR3 length is 14 residues. Trimming shortened V by 0 bases and J by 6 bases, and 12 bases separated the two germline ends. The germline V gene encodes CDR1 SGHRS and CDR2 YFSETQ. In nucleotides, the CDR3 is TGCGCCAGCAGCTTGGAGGGACCACTGGCTGAAGCTTTCTTT. This codes for CASSLEGPLAEAFF.

The chain combines TRBV4-1 with TRBJ1-2, with D possibly TRBD1 on 5 matching bases. Germline loops: CDR1 MGHRA, CDR2 YSYEKL. The V end lost 4 bases, the J end lost 0 bases, and 15 bases lay between the germline ends. This CDR3 comprises 16 residues. DNA of the CDR3: TGCGCCAGCAGCCCAGGACGGACACGAACTAACTATGGCTACACCTTC. It is translated as CASSPGRTRTNYGYTF.

The chain couples TRBV15 to TRBJ1-2; D remains unclear. This CDR3 comprises 13 residues. Trimming removed 0 bases from V and 9 bases from J, with 11 bases in between. From germline, CDR1 is LNHNV and CDR2 YYDKDF (reference sequence). In nucleotides, the CDR3 is TGTGCCACCAGCAGAGATCCTTCTAGCAGCTACACCTTC. Amino acids: CATSRDPSSSYTF.

The sample holds a few counts of this clone. The chain couples TRBV11-3 to TRBJ2-3, with D perhaps matching TRBD1 (5 bases). Trimming pared 6 bases from V and 8 bases from J, leaving 9 bases between. Germline assignment: CDR1 SGHNT and CDR2 YENEEA. This CDR3 is 11 amino acids long. The CDR3 DNA follows: TGTGCCAGCAGGGAGCAGGGTACGCAGTATTTT. This encodes CASREQGTQYF.

The rearrangement links TRBV21-1 to TRBJ1-1; the D call TRBD1 from the table was never checked on the DNA. TRBV21-1 is a pseudogene locus. CDR3 length: 14 amino acids. The CDR3 protein is CASVRPGMNTEAFF. In DNA, the CDR3 is TGTGCCAGCGTCCGGCCAGGTATGAACACTGAAGCTTTCTTT.

V is TRBV7-2 and J is TRBJ2-3; D tentatively reads TRBD1 or TRBD2 (5 bases each). CDR3 length equals 17 residues. The germline V gene encodes CDR1 SGHTA and CDR2 FQGNSA. V lost 0 bases and J 1 base, leaving 14 bases between the germline ends. The CDR3 region has the DNA TGTGCCAGCAGCTTAGCCGGGACCAACAGGCGCACAGATACGCAGTATTTT. Translated, it gives CASSLAGTNRRTDTQYF.

The chain has TRBV19 and TRBJ2-7; D is perhaps TRBD1 (5 bases). The CDR3 length is 12 residues. With 2 bases removed from V and 4 bases from J, the gap between germline ends came to 6 bases. Looked up from germline, CDR1 is LNHDA and CDR2 is SQIVND (reference sequence). The CDR3 region is CASSIQGYEQYF. As DNA, the CDR3 is TGTGCCAGTAGTATACAGGGTTACGAGCAGTACTTC. The full variable domain, its missing parts supplied by reference TRBV19 and TRBJ2-7, is DGGITQSPKYLFRKEGQNVTLSCEQNLNHDAMYWYRQDPGQGLRLIYYSQIVNDFQKGDIAEGYSVSREKKESFPLTVTSAQKNPTAFYLCASSIQGYEQYFGPGTRLTVT.

This sequence joins TRBV19 and TRBJ1-2; 9 positions match TRBD1. After removal of 8 bases from V and 14 bases from J, the junction contained 15 bases not matched to a gene. CDR3 length equals 13 residues. CDR1 LNHDA and CDR2 SQIVND come from the germline V gene (reference sequence). Written as DNA, the CDR3 is TGTGCCAGTCACCCGGGACAGGGCCTCCAAGCGACCTTC. Translating it yields CASHPGQGLQATF. Full variable domain (outside the CDR3, taken from reference TRBV19 and TRBJ1-2): DGGITQSPKYLFRKEGQNVTLSCEQNLNHDAMYWYRQDPGQGLRLIYYSQIVNDFQKGDIAEGYSVSREKKESFPLTVTSAQKNPTAFYLCASHPGQGLQATFGSGTRLTVV.

J is TRBJ2-2 and V is TRBV5-1; the D gene is possibly TRBD1 (5 bases). V was trimmed by 3 bases and J by 7 bases, leaving 13 bases between them. Germline-derived CDR1 and CDR2 are SGHRS and YFSETQ. This CDR3 contains 14 residues. Written as DNA, the CDR3 is TGCGCCAGCAGCTCGGGCGTTAGGGGCGGGGAGCTGTTTTTT. Protein product: CASSSGVRGGELFF.

J is TRBJ2-7 and V is TRBV29-1; 9 bases match TRBD1. The CDR3 length is 14 residues. Looked up from germline, CDR1 is SQVTM and CDR2 is ANQGSEA. Trimming cost V 7 bases and J 1 base; bases outside gene matches: 8. The CDR3 sequence is CSGAGGTGSYEQYF. The CDR3 region has the DNA TGCAGCGGCGCAGGGGGGACAGGGTCCTACGAGCAGTACTTC.